The next 18 T cell receptor beta chains were all read from a single sample in a study of T cell changes during pregnancy in multiple sclerosis. Only in-frame clones appear in the TCRdb table, and some are missing; sequencing was by immunoSEQ multiplex PCR. The table records under 50,000 clones, approximately 90% of them present only once. Source: CD8+ T cells from peripheral blood mononuclear cells, taken before pregnancy. The source is a female donor with multiple sclerosis, enrolled in a pregnancy study.

The V gene is TRBV30, the J gene TRBJ1-4, with 7 nucleotides matching TRBD1. CDR1 and CDR2 (germline): GTSNPN, SVGIG (reference sequence). The ends lost 0 bases at V and 3 bases at J; junction bases unmatched: 4. This CDR3 has 15 residues. This CDR3 reads CAWSVRDSSNEKLFF. The DNA for the CDR3 is TGTGCCTGGAGTGTGCGGGACAGCTCTAATGAAAAACTGTTTTTT. Using reference TRBV30 and TRBJ1-4 for the parts outside the CDR3, the full variable domain is SQTIHQWPATLVQPVGSPLSLECTVEGTSNPNLYWYRQAAGRGLQLLFYSVGIGQISSEVPQNLSASRPQDRQFILSSKKLLLSDSGFYLCAWSVRDSSNEKLFFGSGTQLSVL.

J is TRBJ2-7 and V is TRBV29-1, with D possibly matching TRBD2 (5 bases). The CDR3 is 11 amino acids. CDR1 SQVTM and CDR2 ANQGSEA come from the germline V gene. V lost 4 bases, J lost 2 bases, and 6 bases lay in between. CDR3 sequence: CSVVGTYEQYF. DNA of the CDR3: TGCAGCGTTGTCGGGACCTACGAGCAGTACTTC.

V gene TRBV5-4 combines with J gene TRBJ2-6; no reliable D call. Germline CDR1 and CDR2: SGHNT and YYREEE (reference sequence). V was trimmed by 4 bases and J by 1 base, leaving 12 bases between them. CDR3 length: 16 amino acids. CDR3 coding DNA: TGTGCCAGCAGCCGTCCTCAGTCGTCTGGGGCCAACGTCCTGACTTTC. Amino acids: CASSRPQSSGANVLTF.

V is TRBV27 and J is TRBJ1-3; D not resolved. The ends were cut back, 0 bases at V and 0 bases at J, with 9 bases in the middle. Germline V gene data show CDR1 as MNHEY and CDR2 as SMNVEV (reference sequence). The CDR3 length is 16 residues. CDR3: CASSLSLQSSGNTIYF. CDR3 sequence (DNA): TGTGCCAGCAGTTTATCACTTCAAAGCTCTGGAAACACCATATATTTT.

This rearrangement joins TRBV6-6 to TRBJ2-7; 8 positions agree with TRBD1. This CDR3 has 15 residues. V dropped 4 bases and J dropped 7; count of bases not matched to a gene: 12. Germline-derived CDR1 and CDR2 are MNHNY and SVGAGI (reference sequence). DNA for the CDR3: TGTGCCAGCAGTTTGACAGGGGATCCCTTACGAGAGCAGTACTTC. It encodes CASSLTGDPLREQYF.

The genes are TRBV19 and TRBJ2-1, with D perhaps TRBD2 (5 bases). Germline CDR1 and CDR2: LNHDA and SQIVND (reference sequence). Trimming stripped 5 bases from V and 2 bases from J, with 13 bases between. The CDR3 has 15 residues. DNA for the CDR3: TGTGCCAGTAGTGGTTTAGCGCGTGCCTACAATGAGCAGTTCTTC. It specifies CASSGLARAYNEQFF.

The chain has TRBV13 and TRBJ1-2, with TRBD1 identical over 10 bases. Germline V lookup: CDR1 PRHDT, CDR2 FYEKMQ (reference sequence). J gave up 5 bases and V 6 bases, and 6 bases lay outside the gene matches. This CDR3 comprises 14 residues. CDR3 nucleotides: TGTGCCAGCAGAGATAGGGACAGGGGATATGGCTACACCTTC. It translates to CASRDRDRGYGYTF.

The rearrangement uses TRBV7-9 and TRBJ2-3, with TRBD2 matching over 8 bases. J lost 2 bases, V lost 3 bases, and 4 bases had no gene match. The germline V gene encodes CDR1 SEHNR and CDR2 FQNEAQ (reference sequence). The CDR3 runs 15 residues. The CDR3: CASSFSGGPTDTQYF. CDR3 in DNA: TGTGCCAGCAGCTTCAGCGGGGGCCCCACAGATACGCAGTATTTT. The whole variable domain, remainder taken from reference TRBV7-9 and TRBJ2-3, is DTGVSQNPRHKITKRGQNVTFRCDPISEHNRLYWYRQTLGQGPEFLTYFQNEAQLEKSRLLSDRFSAERPKGSFSTLEIQRTEQGDSAMYLCASSFSGGPTDTQYFGPGTRLTVL.

On this clone itself: The germline gene is not matched at one end of the junction; a read error may be the cause. This chain joins TRBV15 and TRBJ1-5; TRBD1 matches 9 bases. CDR3 length: 16 residues. Looked up from germline, CDR1 is LNHNV and CDR2 is YYDKDF (reference sequence). CDR3 sequence: CATSGTGTSLNLPQHF. The CDR3 region has the DNA TGTGCCACCAGCGGGACAGGGACCTCTCTAAATCTGCCCCAGCATTTT.

The V call is TRBV5-6, the J call TRBJ1-3; D unresolved. The CDR3 length is 17 residues. V lost 0 bases and J 4 bases, leaving 17 bases between the germline ends. Germline V CDR1 and CDR2: SGHDT, YYEEEE. The CDR3 DNA reads TGTGCCAGCAGCTTGGGCCAGGAGGGTGCCCACGGAAACACCATATATTTT. Translating gives CASSLGQEGAHGNTIYF.

The rearrangement joins TRBV5-1 to TRBJ2-1; 11 bases fit TRBD2. The CDR3 is made up of 16 amino acids. J lost 1 base, V lost 5 bases, and 5 bases had no gene match. The V gene's germline CDR1 is SGHRS and CDR2 YFSETQ. CDR3 amino acids: CASSFRTSGSYNEQFF. DNA for the CDR3: TGCGCCAGCAGTTTCCGGACTAGCGGGTCCTACAATGAGCAGTTCTTC. Drawing the rest from reference TRBV5-1 and TRBJ2-1, the complete variable domain is KAGVTQTPRYLIKTRGQQVTLSCSPISGHRSVSWYQQTPGQGLQFLFEYFSETQRNKGNFPGRFSGRQFSNSRSEMNVSTLELGDSALYLCASSFRTSGSYNEQFFGPGTRLTVL.

The rearrangement uses TRBV9 and TRBJ2-1; possible D gene TRBD1, 5 bases. CDR3 size: 11 residues. V was shortened by 3 bases and J by 7 bases, with 5 bases between the two germline ends. Looked up from germline, CDR1 is SGDLS and CDR2 is YYNGEE. The CDR3 spells CASSEGNEQFF. CDR3 bases: TGTGCCAGCAGCGAGGGGAATGAGCAGTTCTTC. Full variable domain (outside the CDR3, taken from reference TRBV9 and TRBJ2-1): DSGVTQTPKHLITATGQRVTLRCSPRSGDLSVYWYQQSLDQGLQFLIQYYNGEERAKGNILERFSAQQFPDLHSELNLSSLELGDSALYFCASSEGNEQFFGPGTRLTVL.

V gene TRBV6-6 combines with J gene TRBJ1-1; TRBD1 matches at 8 bases. V lost 0 bases and J lost 3; bases outside the gene matches: 3. This CDR3 has 15 residues. Germline V gene lookup returns CDR1 MNHNY and CDR2 SVGAGI (reference sequence). CDR3 DNA sequence: TGTGCCAGCAGTTACTCCGCAGGGGGCGACACTGAAGCTTTCTTT. Translated, it gives CASSYSAGGDTEAFF.

V gene TRBV6-6 combines with J gene TRBJ1-1, with D hard to call. This CDR3 spans 14 amino acids. The V and J ends lost 2 bases and 2 bases respectively, with 9 bases between them. Germline lookup yields CDR1 MNHNY and CDR2 SVGAGI (reference sequence). CDR3 sequence (DNA): TGTGCCAGCAGTTACGACCCAGGTAACACTGAAGCTTTCTTT. This translates into CASSYDPGNTEAFF.

This rearrangement joins TRBV7-6 to TRBJ2-2; possibly TRBD1 for D (5 bases). Between the trimmed V and J ends, which lost 1 base and 6 bases, there was a span of 15 bases. CDR1 and CDR2 (germline): SGHVS, FNYEAQ. The CDR3 is made up of 16 amino acids. CDR3 amino acids: CASSLDYARAAGELFF. DNA for the CDR3: TGTGCCAGCAGCTTAGATTATGCCAGGGCGGCCGGGGAGCTGTTTTTT.

The J gene is TRBJ2-2, the V gene TRBV20-1; no reliable D call. This CDR3 region has 11 residues. Germline CDR1 and CDR2: DFQATT and SNEGSKA (reference sequence). V was clipped by 6 bases and J by 5 bases, with 7 bases between them. CDR3 loop: CSAPRTGELFF. Written as DNA, the CDR3 is TGCAGTGCCCCGCGTACCGGGGAGCTGTTTTTT.

The chain links TRBV5-1 to TRBJ2-7, with a possible D match to TRBD1 (5 bases). CDR1 is SGHRS, CDR2 YFSETQ, per germline. The CDR3 contains 15 residues. V gave up 1 base and J gave up 5 bases, with 16 bases separating them. The CDR3 is CASSLTGLAPDEQYF. DNA of the CDR3: TGCGCCAGCAGCTTGACAGGCCTGGCCCCGGACGAGCAGTACTTC.

The rearrangement joins TRBV2 to TRBJ2-1, with a possible D match to TRBD2 (7 bases). Germline V gene sequence: CDR1 SNHLY, CDR2 FYNNEI. CDR3 size: 11 residues. V was trimmed by 8 bases and J by 8 bases, leaving 10 bases between them. The CDR3 nucleotides read TGTGCCAGCCGGGGGGCGCATGAGCAGTTCTTC. Its protein is CASRGAHEQFF.